This passage covers 31 T cell receptor beta chains from one sample sequenced in a study of CD8 T cells in Susac syndrome. Random hexamers were used to reverse transcribe roughly 0.5 to 1 ug of RNA. TCRdb ran MiXCR on the immunoSEQ multiplex PCR reads and lists one entry per CDR3 protein. The sample lists about 190,000 distinct CDR3 sequences; 90% to 95% were seen once. Source material: CD4+ T cells from PBMCs. All receptors derive from a human donor in good health.

The rearrangement links TRBV5-1 to TRBJ1-6; no clear D gene. Germline CDR1 is SGHRS and CDR2 is YFSETQ. There are 13 residues in the CDR3. V lost 4 bases and J lost 10, with 12 bases in between. Here the CDR3 reads CASSTAKYSPLHF. The CDR3 nucleotides read TGCGCCAGCAGCACCGCGAAGTACTCACCCCTCCACTTT.

The V call is TRBV28, the J call TRBJ2-4, with D perhaps matching TRBD1 (6 bases). CDR3 length: 17 amino acids. The V gene's germline CDR1 is MDHEN and CDR2 SYDVKM. V was cut by 5 bases and J by 5 bases, with 22 bases left in between. In DNA, the CDR3 is TGTGCCAGCAGTCCCCACCCGACAGGAACTATGCAAAACATTCAGTACTTC. Its translation: CASSPHPTGTMQNIQYF.

The chain employs TRBV27 and TRBJ2-3, with 9 bases matching TRBD1. The CDR3 is 17 residues long. V shed 5 bases, J shed 3 bases, and the junction held 12 bases outside the gene matches. In germline, CDR1 is MNHEY, CDR2 SMNVEV (reference sequence). CDR3 sequence (DNA): TGTGCCAGCAGTCCAATAGACAGGGGGGAGTGGACAGATACGCAGTATTTT. It encodes CASSPIDRGEWTDTQYF.

V and J are TRBV29-1 and TRBJ1-5; 7 bases agree with TRBD1. The V segment lost 5 bases and the J segment 5 bases; nucleotides outside the gene matches: 6. Germline-derived CDR1 and CDR2 are SQVTM and ANQGSEA. The CDR3 sequence is 13 residues long. The CDR3 sequence is CSVQQGRDQPQHF. The CDR3 DNA reads TGCAGCGTTCAACAGGGGAGGGATCAGCCCCAGCATTTT.

The chain links TRBV20-1 to TRBJ2-7; no clear D gene. Deletions cut 0 bases from V and 4 bases from J, with 13 bases between. Germline CDR1 DFQATT, CDR2 SNEGSKA (reference sequence). The CDR3 totals 14 residues. CDR3 nucleotide sequence: TGCAGTGCTAGAGATCGGGCTAGGGTATACGAGCAGTACTTC. Translating gives CSARDRARVYEQYF.

The chain has TRBV3-1 and TRBJ2-7; D tentatively reads TRBD1 or TRBD2 (5 bases each). V dropped 0 bases and J dropped 1 base, with 13 bases sitting between them. The CDR3 spans 16 residues. The germline CDR1 and CDR2 sequences are LGHDT and YNNKEL (reference sequence). The CDR3 loop reads CASSQDLGRSSYEQYF. The CDR3 DNA sequence: TGTGCCAGCAGCCAAGATTTGGGACGGTCGTCCTACGAGCAGTACTTC.

Only a few counts were recorded for this clonotype. This chain connects TRBV7-2 to TRBJ2-7; TRBD2 might be the D (5 bases). Trimming cost V 5 bases and J 11 bases, with 16 bases left between them. This CDR3 contains 12 residues. The V gene's germline CDR1 is SGHTA and CDR2 FQGNSA. Here the CDR3 reads CASSPENGREYF. Here the CDR3 DNA reads TGTGCCAGCAGCCCGGAGAACGGGCGGGAGTACTTC.

This clonotype has just a few counts. The rearrangement links TRBV6-1 to TRBJ2-2, with unresolved D. The germline CDR1 and CDR2 sequences are MNHNS and SASEGT. The V end lost 7 bases, the J end lost 1 base, and 7 bases lay between the germline ends. The CDR3 totals 13 residues. The CDR3 here is CASTRRNTGELFF. CDR3 in DNA: TGTGCCAGCACTCGAAGGAACACCGGGGAGCTGTTTTTT.

V usage is TRBV27 and J usage is TRBJ1-5; tentative D call: TRBD1 (5 bases). Germline CDR1 and CDR2: MNHEY and SMNVEV (reference sequence). V was pared by 2 bases and J by 5 bases, with 10 bases between. The CDR3 length is 14 residues. For the CDR3, the DNA is TGTGCCAGCAGTTTAAGGGGCACTGATCAGCCCCAGCATTTT. This encodes CASSLRGTDQPQHF.

This chain joins TRBV20-1 and TRBJ1-6; 7 bases map to TRBD1. CDR1 and CDR2 from the germline V gene are DFQATT and SNEGSKA (reference sequence). The J segment lost 0 bases and the V segment lost 0 bases, leaving 5 bases of the junction unmatched. This CDR3 is 17 amino acids long. DNA for the CDR3: TGCAGTGCTAGAGATCAGAGGGACAGCTCCTATAATTCACCCCTCCACTTT. Its protein product is CSARDQRDSSYNSPLHF.

CDR3: CASSEGGDTEAFF. DNA for the CDR3: TGCGCCAGCAGTGAGGGTGGGGACACTGAAGCTTTCTTT. The chain carries TRBV10-2 and TRBJ1-1; D gene uncertain. CDR3 length equals 13 residues. Per the germline V gene, CDR1 is WSHSY and CDR2 is SAAADI. Trimming pared 2 bases from V and 3 bases from J, leaving 7 bases between.

The chain combines TRBV4-3 with TRBJ2-3, with 10 bases lining up with TRBD2. The CDR3 runs to 17 residues. CDR1 is LGHNA, CDR2 YSLEER, per germline. The J segment lost 2 bases and the V segment lost 4 bases, leaving 9 bases of the junction unmatched. CDR3 nucleotide sequence: TGCGCCAGCAGCCGGGATAGCGGGGGGCCTTACACAGATACGCAGTATTTT. It is translated as CASSRDSGGPYTDTQYF.

This chain joins TRBV27 and TRBJ2-2; D unclear. The CDR3 totals 13 residues. Germline CDR1 is MNHEY and CDR2 is SMNVEV (reference sequence). Trimming cost V 6 bases and J 6 bases, with 11 bases left between them. Written as DNA, the CDR3 is TGTGCCAGCAGGGGATGGGTACCCGGGGAGCTGTTTTTT. It is translated as CASRGWVPGELFF.

The chain couples TRBV20-1 to TRBJ2-3, with 8 positions matching TRBD1. CDR3 length: 15 residues. Trimming removed 5 bases from V and 3 bases from J; junction bases left unmatched: 10. In germline, CDR1 is DFQATT, CDR2 SNEGSKA (reference sequence). The DNA of the CDR3 is TGCAGTGCTCACCGGACAGGGCAACTTACAGATACGCAGTATTTT. Its translation is CSAHRTGQLTDTQYF.

The sample holds one count of this clonotype. The V gene is TRBV5-1, the J gene TRBJ2-7; weak D call: TRBD2 (5 bases). Per germline, CDR1 SGHRS and CDR2 YFSETQ. CDR3 length equals 15 residues. V shed 3 bases and J shed 6 bases, with 19 bases lying between them. This CDR3 is CASSSSAGWVSEQYF. The CDR3 DNA reads as TGCGCCAGCAGCTCCTCCGCGGGCTGGGTTTCCGAGCAGTACTTC. Drawing the rest from reference TRBV5-1 and TRBJ2-7, the complete variable domain is KAGVTQTPRYLIKTRGQQVTLSCSPISGHRSVSWYQQTPGQGLQFLFEYFSETQRNKGNFPGRFSGRQFSNSRSEMNVSTLELGDSALYLCASSSSAGWVSEQYFGPGTRLTVT.

This clonotype was seen only once. The chain couples TRBV28 to TRBJ2-4; 11 bases fit TRBD1. Trimming at V came to 6 bases and at J to 8 bases, leaving 12 bases not matched to a gene. Per the germline V gene, CDR1 is MDHEN and CDR2 is SYDVKM. The CDR3 runs to 16 residues. The CDR3 region has the DNA TGTGCCAGCAGCACGTCCCGGACAGGGGGCGGACACATTCAGTACTTC. It codes for CASSTSRTGGGHIQYF.

V and J are TRBV2 and TRBJ1-2; D is undetermined. The V and J ends lost 7 bases and 7 bases respectively, with 10 bases between them. The CDR3 runs to 11 residues. CDR1 and CDR2 (germline): SNHLY, FYNNEI. The CDR3 DNA follows: TGTGCCAGCACAAAAGAGGGTGGCTACACCTTC. Translated: CASTKEGGYTF.

The rearrangement joins TRBV30 to TRBJ1-1; a weak D match, TRBD1 (6 bases). This CDR3 has 15 residues. Germline CDR1 is GTSNPN and CDR2 is SVGIG (reference sequence). V lost 0 bases and J lost 2, with 13 bases in between. The chain's CDR3 is CAWSVWGGSNTEAFF. CDR3 DNA: TGTGCCTGGAGTGTTTGGGGGGGCAGCAACACTGAAGCTTTCTTT. The whole variable domain, filled in from reference TRBV30 and TRBJ1-1, reads SQTIHQWPATLVQPVGSPLSLECTVEGTSNPNLYWYRQAAGRGLQLLFYSVGIGQISSEVPQNLSASRPQDRQFILSSKKLLLSDSGFYLCAWSVWGGSNTEAFFGQGTRLTVV.

The rearrangement uses TRBV27 and TRBJ2-7, with 7 bases fitting TRBD1. The CDR3 covers 15 residues. Germline CDR1 and CDR2: MNHEY and SMNVEV (reference sequence). The trim removed 6 bases at V and 0 bases at J, leaving 8 bases unmatched. CDR3 residues: CASSFEGTDSYEQYF. Written as DNA, the CDR3 is TGTGCCAGCAGCTTTGAGGGGACAGACTCCTACGAGCAGTACTTC.

The chain uses TRBV12-3 or TRBV12-4 and TRBJ2-1, with D possibly called TRBD1 or TRBD2 (6 bases each). V gave up 2 bases and J gave up 4 bases, with 9 bases separating them. The CDR3 spans 14 residues. The CDR3 spells CASSLTGAYNEQFF. For the CDR3, the DNA is TGTGCCAGCAGTTTAACGGGGGCATACAATGAGCAGTTCTTC.

This chain links TRBV18 with TRBJ2-1; possibly TRBD2 for D (5 bases). CDR1 and CDR2 (germline): KGHSH, LQKENI. Trimming stripped 5 bases from V and 6 bases from J, with 8 bases between. The CDR3 length is 12 residues. CDR3 loop: CASSTGSNEQFF. DNA of the CDR3: TGTGCCAGCTCAACGGGGTCCAATGAGCAGTTCTTC.

The chain joins TRBV5-6 to TRBJ2-5; unclear D gene. The CDR3 has 14 amino acids. V lost 4 bases to trimming and J lost 5 bases, with 15 bases between them. The germline CDR1 and CDR2 sequences are SGHDT and YYEEEE. The CDR3: CASSPLGAAETQYF. The CDR3 bases are TGTGCCAGCAGCCCGTTAGGTGCGGCGGAGACCCAGTACTTC.

The chain employs TRBV29-1 and TRBJ1-2; no clear D gene. The CDR3 is 13 amino acids. Germline V CDR1 and CDR2: SQVTM, ANQGSEA. V lost 6 bases, J lost 5 bases, and 16 bases lay in between. The chain's CDR3 is CSVEFTAPYGYTF. Written as DNA, the CDR3 is TGCAGCGTCGAATTTACGGCTCCTTATGGCTACACCTTC.

The gene calls are TRBV5-1 and TRBJ2-1; TRBD2 matches at 9 bases. The CDR3 consists of 17 residues. Germline V gene lookup returns CDR1 SGHRS and CDR2 YFSETQ. J lost 0 bases, V lost 4 bases, and 8 bases had no gene match. CDR3 protein: CASSGGSGGYSYNEQFF. CDR3 coding DNA: TGCGCCAGCAGCGGGGGTAGCGGGGGTTACTCCTACAATGAGCAGTTCTTC.

The chain links TRBV7-2 to TRBJ1-1; TRBD1 aligns across 10 bases. CDR1 is SGHTA, CDR2 FQGNSA, per germline. V trimming: 5 bases; J trimming: 1 base; junction bases outside the gene matches: 1. This CDR3 is built from 14 residues. Here the CDR3 reads CASSRDRGNTEAFF. The CDR3 region has the DNA TGTGCCAGCAGCCGGGACAGGGGGAACACTGAAGCTTTCTTT. The entire variable domain, with the rest obtained from reference TRBV7-2 and TRBJ1-1, is as follows: GAGVSQSPSNKVTEKGKDVELRCDPISGHTALYWYRQSLGQGLEFLIYFQGNSAPDKSGLPSDRFSAERTGGSVSTLTIQRTQQEDSAVYLCASSRDRGNTEAFFGQGTRLTVV.

This clonotype was detected a few times. V usage is TRBV14 and J usage is TRBJ1-1; D is uncertain. The CDR3 covers 14 residues. Germline values: CDR1 SGHDN, CDR2 FVKESK. V lost 4 bases and J 0 bases, leaving 9 bases between the germline ends. The CDR3 DNA sequence: TGTGCCAGCAGCCCGAGTAGTCTGAACACTGAAGCTTTCTTT. Its protein product is CASSPSSLNTEAFF.

The gene calls are TRBV7-3 and TRBJ2-2; D might be TRBD1 (6 bases). The CDR3 has 15 amino acids. In germline, CDR1 is SGHTA, CDR2 FQGTGA. Trimming took 5 bases from V and 7 from J, leaving 17 bases between them. CDR3 nucleotide sequence: TGTGCCAGCAGCCCGACCTCAGGGGCCGACGGGGAGCTGTTTTTT. Protein product: CASSPTSGADGELFF.

The chain has TRBV13 and TRBJ2-5; D gene ambiguous. Germline V CDR1 and CDR2: PRHDT, FYEKMQ (reference sequence). V was shortened by 1 base and J by 4 bases, with 7 bases between the two germline ends. The CDR3 extends over 13 amino acids. The CDR3 DNA follows: TGTGCCAGCAGCTTAGAAACTATAGAGACCCAGTACTTC. This gives the protein CASSLETIETQYF.

This clonotype was observed once. This chain links TRBV7-8 with TRBJ2-7, with D hard to call. The V and J ends lost 1 base and 6 bases respectively, with 7 bases between them. The V gene's germline CDR1 is SGHVS and CDR2 FQNEAQ. The CDR3 extends over 12 amino acids. The CDR3 protein is CASSLVGIEQYF. Written as DNA, the CDR3 is TGTGCCAGCAGCTTAGTTGGGATCGAGCAGTACTTC. The full variable domain, in which reference TRBV7-8 and TRBJ2-7 provide the parts outside the CDR3, is GAGVSQSPRYKVAKRGQDVALRCDPISGHVSLFWYQQALGQGPEFLTYFQNEAQLDKSGLPSDRFFAERPEGSVSTLKIQRTQQEDSAVYLCASSLVGIEQYFGPGTRLTVT.

The rearrangement links TRBV25-1 to TRBJ2-1; 11 nucleotides agree with TRBD2. The germline gives CDR1 MGHDK, CDR2 SYGVNS. This CDR3 is built from 16 residues. The ends lost 5 bases at V and 4 bases at J; junction bases unmatched: 7. DNA for the CDR3: TGTGCCAGCAGTTTGCCGACTAGCGGGGCATACAATGAGCAGTTCTTC. This sequence encodes CASSLPTSGAYNEQFF.

In this sample, this clonotype turned up once. The V and J genes are TRBV28 and TRBJ2-7; D call uncertain. The CDR3 is made up of 13 amino acids. Trimming shortened V by 3 bases and J by 0 bases, and 6 bases separated the two germline ends. The V gene's germline CDR1 is MDHEN and CDR2 SYDVKM. The CDR3 DNA reads as TGTGCCAGCAGTTTCGCCAACTCCTACGAGCAGTACTTC. Encoded protein: CASSFANSYEQYF.